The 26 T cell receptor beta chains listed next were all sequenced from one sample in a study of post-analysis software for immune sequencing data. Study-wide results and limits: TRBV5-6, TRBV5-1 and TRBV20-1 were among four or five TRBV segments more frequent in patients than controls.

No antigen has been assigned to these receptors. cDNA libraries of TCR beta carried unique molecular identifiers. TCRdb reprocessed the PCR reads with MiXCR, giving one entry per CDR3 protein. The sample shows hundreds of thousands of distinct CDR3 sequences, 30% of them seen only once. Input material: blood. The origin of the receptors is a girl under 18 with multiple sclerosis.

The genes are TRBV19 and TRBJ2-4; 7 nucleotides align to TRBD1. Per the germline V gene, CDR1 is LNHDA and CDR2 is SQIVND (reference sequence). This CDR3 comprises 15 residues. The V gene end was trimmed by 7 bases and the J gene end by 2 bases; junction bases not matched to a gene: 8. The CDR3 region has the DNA TGTGCCAGTACCCGGGACAGTACTTCCAAAAACATTCAGTACTTC. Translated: CASTRDSTSKNIQYF.

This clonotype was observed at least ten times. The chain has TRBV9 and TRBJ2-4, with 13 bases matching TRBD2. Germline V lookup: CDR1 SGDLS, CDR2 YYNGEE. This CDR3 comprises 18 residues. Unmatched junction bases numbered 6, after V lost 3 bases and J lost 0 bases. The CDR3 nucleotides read TGTGCCAGCAGCGACCCGGGACTAGCGGGAATAGCCAAAAACATTCAGTACTTC. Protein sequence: CASSDPGLAGIAKNIQYF.

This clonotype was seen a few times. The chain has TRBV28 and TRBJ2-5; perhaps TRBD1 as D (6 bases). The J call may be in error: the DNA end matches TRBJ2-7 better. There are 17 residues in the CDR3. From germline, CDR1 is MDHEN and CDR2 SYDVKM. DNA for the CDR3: TGTGCCAGCAGTCCACTCGCCTTCGGGCAGGGGAACCGCGAGCAGTACTTC. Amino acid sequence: CASSPLAFGQGNREQYF.

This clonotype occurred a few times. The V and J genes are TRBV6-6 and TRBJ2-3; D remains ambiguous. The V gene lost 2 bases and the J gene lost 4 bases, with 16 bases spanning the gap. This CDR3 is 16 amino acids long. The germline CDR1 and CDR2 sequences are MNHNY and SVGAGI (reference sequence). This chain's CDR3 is CASSYGVPTIADTQYF. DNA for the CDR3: TGTGCCAGCAGTTACGGTGTCCCCACTATAGCAGATACGCAGTATTTT.

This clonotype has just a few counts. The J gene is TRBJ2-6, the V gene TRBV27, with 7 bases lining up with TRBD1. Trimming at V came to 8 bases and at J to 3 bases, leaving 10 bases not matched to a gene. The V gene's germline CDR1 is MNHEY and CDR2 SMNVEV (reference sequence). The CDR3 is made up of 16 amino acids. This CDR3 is CASGSDRVIGANVLTF. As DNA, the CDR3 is TGTGCCAGCGGAAGCGACAGGGTTATTGGGGCCAACGTCCTGACTTTC.

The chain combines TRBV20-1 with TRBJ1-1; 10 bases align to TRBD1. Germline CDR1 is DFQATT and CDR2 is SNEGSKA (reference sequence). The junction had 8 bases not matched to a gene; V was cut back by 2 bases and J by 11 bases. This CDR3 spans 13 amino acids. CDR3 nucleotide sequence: TGCAGTGCTAGACGGACAGGGGGTTTGGAGGCTTTCTTT. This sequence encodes CSARRTGGLEAFF.

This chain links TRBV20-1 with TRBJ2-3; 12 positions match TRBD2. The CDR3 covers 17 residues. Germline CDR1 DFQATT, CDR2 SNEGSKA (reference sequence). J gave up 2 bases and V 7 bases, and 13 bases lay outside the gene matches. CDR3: CSGSVTSGGASTDTQYF. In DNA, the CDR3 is TGCAGTGGGTCCGTGACTAGCGGGGGAGCATCCACAGATACGCAGTATTTT.

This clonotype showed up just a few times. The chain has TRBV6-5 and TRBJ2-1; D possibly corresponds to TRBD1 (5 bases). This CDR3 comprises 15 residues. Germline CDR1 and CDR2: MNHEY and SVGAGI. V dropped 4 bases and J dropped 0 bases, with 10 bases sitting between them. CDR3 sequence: CASSWTTGSYNEQFF. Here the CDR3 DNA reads TGTGCCAGCAGTTGGACAACCGGCTCCTACAATGAGCAGTTCTTC.

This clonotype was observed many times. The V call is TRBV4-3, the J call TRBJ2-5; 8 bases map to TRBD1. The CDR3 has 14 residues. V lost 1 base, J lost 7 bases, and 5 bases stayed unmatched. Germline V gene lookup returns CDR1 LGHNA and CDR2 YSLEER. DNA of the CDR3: TGCGCCAGCAGCCAAGCAGGGGGCGAAGGGACCCAGTACTTC. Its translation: CASSQAGGEGTQYF.

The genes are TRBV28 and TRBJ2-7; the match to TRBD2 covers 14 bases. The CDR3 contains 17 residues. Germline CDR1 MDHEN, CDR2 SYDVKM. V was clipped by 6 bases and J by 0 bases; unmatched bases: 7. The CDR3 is CASSTGTSGSTSYEQYF. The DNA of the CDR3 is TGTGCCAGCAGCACCGGGACTAGCGGGAGTACCTCCTACGAGCAGTACTTC.

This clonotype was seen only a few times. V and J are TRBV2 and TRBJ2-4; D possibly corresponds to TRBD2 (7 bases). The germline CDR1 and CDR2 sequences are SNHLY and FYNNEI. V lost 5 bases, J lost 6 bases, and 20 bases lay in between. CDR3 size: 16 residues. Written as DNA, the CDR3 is TGTGCCAGCAGTTTCGGGGGGCCCCGGTCATCAAACATTCAGTACTTC. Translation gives CASSFGGPRSSNIQYF.

CDR3 residues: CASSLPAGNEQFF. In DNA form, the CDR3 reads TGTGCCAGCAGCTTACCAGCAGGAAATGAGCAGTTCTTC. This rearrangement joins TRBV7-9 to TRBJ2-1; D not certain. CDR3 length: 13 amino acids. CDR1 is SEHNR and CDR2 is FQNEAQ in the germline V gene (reference sequence). Trimming pared 2 bases from V and 7 bases from J, leaving 9 bases between.

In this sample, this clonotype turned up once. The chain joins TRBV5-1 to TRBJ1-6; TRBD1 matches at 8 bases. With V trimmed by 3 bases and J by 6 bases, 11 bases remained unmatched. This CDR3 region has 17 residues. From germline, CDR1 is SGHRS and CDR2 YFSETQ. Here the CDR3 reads CASSSLGQGEANSPLHF. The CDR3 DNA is TGCGCCAGCAGCTCACTAGGACAGGGTGAAGCTAATTCACCCCTCCACTTT.

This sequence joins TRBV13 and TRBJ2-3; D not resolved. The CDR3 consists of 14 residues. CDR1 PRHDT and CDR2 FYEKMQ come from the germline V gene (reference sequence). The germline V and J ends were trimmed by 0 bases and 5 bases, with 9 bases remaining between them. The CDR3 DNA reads TGTGCCAGCAGCTTAGGCACTCCGCAAGATACGCAGTATTTT. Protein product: CASSLGTPQDTQYF.

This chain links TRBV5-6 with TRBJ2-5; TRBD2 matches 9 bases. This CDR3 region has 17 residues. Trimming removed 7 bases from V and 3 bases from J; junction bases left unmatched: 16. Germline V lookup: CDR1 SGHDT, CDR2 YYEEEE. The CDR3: CASSHPTGTSWEETQYF. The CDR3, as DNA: TGTGCCAGCTCCCATCCAACCGGGACTAGCTGGGAAGAGACCCAGTACTTC. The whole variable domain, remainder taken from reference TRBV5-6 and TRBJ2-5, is DAGVTQSPTHLIKTRGQQVTLRCSPKSGHDTVSWYQQALGQGPQFIFQYYEEEERQRGNFPDRFSGHQFPNYSSELNVNALLLGDSALYLCASSHPTGTSWEETQYFGPGTRLLVL.

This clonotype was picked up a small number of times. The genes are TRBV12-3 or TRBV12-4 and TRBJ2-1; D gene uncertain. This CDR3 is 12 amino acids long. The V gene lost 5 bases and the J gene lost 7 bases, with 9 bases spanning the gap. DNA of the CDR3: TGTGCCAGCAGTATCCGTGAGAATGAGCAGTTCTTC. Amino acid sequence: CASSIRENEQFF.

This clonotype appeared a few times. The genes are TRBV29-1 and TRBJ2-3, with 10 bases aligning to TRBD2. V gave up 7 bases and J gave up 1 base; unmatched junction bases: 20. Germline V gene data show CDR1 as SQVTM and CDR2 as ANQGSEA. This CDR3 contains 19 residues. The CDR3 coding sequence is TGCAGCGCCACAAGTGGGTCGGCTAGCGGGAGATATGGCACAGATACGCAGTATTTT. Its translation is CSATSGSASGRYGTDTQYF.

As DNA, the CDR3 is TGTGCCAGCAGTTTATTTTCGGTGGGCAGGGGTCCCACTGAAGCTTTCTTT. Amino acids: CASSLFSVGRGPTEAFF. The chain uses TRBV28 and TRBJ1-1; D perhaps matches TRBD1 (6 bases). The CDR3 is made up of 17 amino acids. Germline assignment: CDR1 MDHEN and CDR2 SYDVKM. V lost 1 base to trimming and J lost 4 bases, with 19 bases between them.

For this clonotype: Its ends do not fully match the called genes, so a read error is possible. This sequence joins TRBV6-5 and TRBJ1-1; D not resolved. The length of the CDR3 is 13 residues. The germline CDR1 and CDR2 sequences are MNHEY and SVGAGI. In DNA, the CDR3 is TGTGCCAGCAGTTACCAAGGATCTGCTGACGCTTTCTTT. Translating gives CASSYQGSADAFF.

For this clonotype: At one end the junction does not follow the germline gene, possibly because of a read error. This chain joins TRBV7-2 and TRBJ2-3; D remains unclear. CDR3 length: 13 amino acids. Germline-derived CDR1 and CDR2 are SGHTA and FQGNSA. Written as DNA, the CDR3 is TGTGCCGGCAGGAAACCTAGCACAGATACGCAGTATTTT. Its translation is CAGRKPSTDTQYF.

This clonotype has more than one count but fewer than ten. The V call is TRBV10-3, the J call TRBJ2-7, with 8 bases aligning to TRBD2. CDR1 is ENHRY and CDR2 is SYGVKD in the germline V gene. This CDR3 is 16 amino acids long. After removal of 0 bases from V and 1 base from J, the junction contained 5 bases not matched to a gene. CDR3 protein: CAISESASGLSYEQYF. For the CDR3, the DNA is TGTGCCATCAGTGAGTCCGCTAGCGGGCTATCCTACGAGCAGTACTTC.

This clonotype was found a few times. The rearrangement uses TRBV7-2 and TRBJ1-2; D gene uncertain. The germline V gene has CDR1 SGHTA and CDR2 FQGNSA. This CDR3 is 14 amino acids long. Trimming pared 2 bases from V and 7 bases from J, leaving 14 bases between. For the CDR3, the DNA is TGTGCCAGCAGCTTACCATCAATTATAGGTGGCTACACCTTC. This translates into CASSLPSIIGGYTF. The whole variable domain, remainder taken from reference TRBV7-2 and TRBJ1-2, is GAGVSQSPSNKVTEKGKDVELRCDPISGHTALYWYRQSLGQGLEFLIYFQGNSAPDKSGLPSDRFSAERTGGSVSTLTIQRTQQEDSAVYLCASSLPSIIGGYTFGSGTRLTVV.

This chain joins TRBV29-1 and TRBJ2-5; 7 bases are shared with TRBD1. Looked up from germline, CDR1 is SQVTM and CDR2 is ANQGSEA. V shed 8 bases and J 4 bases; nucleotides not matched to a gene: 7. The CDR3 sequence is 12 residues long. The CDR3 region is CSLGTAAETQYF. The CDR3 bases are TGCAGCCTCGGGACAGCGGCAGAGACCCAGTACTTC. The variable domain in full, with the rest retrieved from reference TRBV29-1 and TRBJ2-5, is SAVISQKPSRDICQRGTSLTIQCQVDSQVTMMFWYRQQPGQSLTLIATANQGSEATYESGFVIDKFPISRPNLTFSTLTVSNMSPEDSSIYLCSLGTAAETQYFGPGTRLLVL.

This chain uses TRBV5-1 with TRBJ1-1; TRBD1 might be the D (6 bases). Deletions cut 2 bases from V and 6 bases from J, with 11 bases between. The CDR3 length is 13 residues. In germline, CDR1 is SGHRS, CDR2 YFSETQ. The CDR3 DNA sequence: TGCGCCAGCAGCTTTCCGGGACAAGCTGAAGCTTTCTTT. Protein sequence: CASSFPGQAEAFF.

The CDR3 protein is CASSPPLVDEQYF. The CDR3, as DNA: TGTGCCAGCAGCCCCCCCCTGGTCGACGAGCAGTACTTC. The chain links TRBV7-9 to TRBJ2-7; no reliable D call. The germline V and J ends were trimmed by 5 bases and 5 bases, with 13 bases remaining between them. There are 13 residues in the CDR3. Germline V CDR1 and CDR2: SEHNR, FQNEAQ (reference sequence).

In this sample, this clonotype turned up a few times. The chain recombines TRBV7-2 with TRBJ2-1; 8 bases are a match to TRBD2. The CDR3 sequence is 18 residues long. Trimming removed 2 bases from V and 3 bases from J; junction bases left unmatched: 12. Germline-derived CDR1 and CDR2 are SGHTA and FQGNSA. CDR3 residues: CASSLQRAGTRLYNEQFF. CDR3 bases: TGTGCCAGCAGCTTACAAAGGGCCGGGACTAGGCTCTACAATGAGCAGTTCTTC. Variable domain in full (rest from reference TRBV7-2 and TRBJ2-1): GAGVSQSPSNKVTEKGKDVELRCDPISGHTALYWYRQSLGQGLEFLIYFQGNSAPDKSGLPSDRFSAERTGGSVSTLTIQRTQQEDSAVYLCASSLQRAGTRLYNEQFFGPGTRLTVL.